These 27 T cell receptor beta chains were sequenced from one sample in a study of blood T cell repertoires in COVID-19. This table comes from immunoSEQ multiplex PCR, and its TCRdb copy is limited to in-frame clones, with some not included. Of fewer than 300,000 clones in the sample, approximately 80% were seen once. Sequenced material: peripheral blood. These TCRs come from a woman aged 55-69 years with active or convalescent COVID-19.

The rearrangement joins TRBV5-1 to TRBJ1-4, with 10 bases identical to TRBD1. Germline V gene lookup returns CDR1 SGHRS and CDR2 YFSETQ. CDR3 length: 17 amino acids. With V trimmed by 0 bases and J by 8 bases, 10 bases remained unmatched. CDR3 loop: CASSLAPTTGGKEKLFF. The CDR3, as DNA: TGCGCCAGCAGCTTGGCCCCGACGACAGGGGGCAAGGAAAAACTGTTTTTT.

V usage is TRBV23-1 and J usage is TRBJ1-4; D is possibly TRBD1 (5 bases). TRBV23-1 is treated as an ORF (open reading frame) with a function not yet certain. The CDR3 has 18 residues. Trimming removed 0 bases at V and 8 bases at J, with 22 bases between. This CDR3 is CASSQSGQTQPIEEKLFF. The CDR3 coding sequence is TGCGCCAGCAGTCAATCGGGGCAGACCCAGCCCATAGAAGAAAAACTGTTTTTT.

The chain links TRBV27 to TRBJ2-1; 8 nucleotides agree with TRBD1. The CDR3 length is 18 residues. CDR1 is MNHEY, CDR2 SMNVEV, per germline (reference sequence). The trim removed 5 bases at V and 2 bases at J, leaving 14 bases unmatched. Written as DNA, the CDR3 is TGTGCCAGCAGTCTTCGTTCAGGGGGCGAGTTCACCTACAATGAGCAGTTCTTC. Translation: CASSLRSGGEFTYNEQFF.

The V and J genes are TRBV3-1 (or the pseudogene TRBV3-2) and TRBJ2-7; TRBD1 is a possible D gene (6 bases). This CDR3 spans 16 amino acids. Trimming left V 1 base short and J 3 bases short, with 16 bases between. Germline V gene data show CDR1 as LGHDT and CDR2 as YNNKEL (reference sequence). DNA for the CDR3: TGTGCCAGCAGCCAAGCAGTTGTTCGCAGGGGCTACGAGCAGTACTTC. Encoded protein: CASSQAVVRRGYEQYF.

J is TRBJ1-3 and V is TRBV19; TRBD1 agrees at 7 bases. The CDR3 is 15 amino acids. The germline CDR1 and CDR2 sequences are LNHDA and SQIVND (reference sequence). Trimming cost V 4 bases and J 1 base; bases outside gene matches: 4. For the CDR3, the DNA is TGTGCCAGTAGTACTGACAGGGAGTCTGGAAACACCATATATTTT. Its translation: CASSTDRESGNTIYF.

This chain uses TRBV19 with TRBJ1-2, with 7 bases lining up with TRBD1. The CDR3 consists of 14 residues. CDR1 and CDR2 (germline): LNHDA, SQIVND (reference sequence). V was pared by 7 bases and J by 4 bases, with 9 bases of the junction left unmatched. CDR3 protein: CASTPVGQAYGYTF. In DNA form, the CDR3 reads TGTGCCAGTACCCCTGTCGGACAGGCCTATGGCTACACCTTC.

The rearrangement uses TRBV7-3 and TRBJ1-6; D is undetermined. Germline V lookup: CDR1 SGHTA, CDR2 FQGTGA. The CDR3 is made up of 15 amino acids. V dropped 1 base and J dropped 7 bases, with 11 bases sitting between them. CDR3 DNA sequence: TGTGCCAGCAGCTTAAACCCCACAGTAAATTCACCCCTCCACTTT. This translates into CASSLNPTVNSPLHF.

The chain has TRBV7-9 and TRBJ1-3; weak D call: TRBD1 (5 bases). The CDR3 extends over 16 amino acids. V lost 5 bases to trimming and J lost 0 bases, with 14 bases between them. Germline loops: CDR1 SEHNR, CDR2 FQNEAQ (reference sequence). The CDR3 sequence: CASSIIGEPSGNTIYF. CDR3 nucleotides: TGTGCCAGCAGCATAATAGGGGAACCCTCTGGAAACACCATATATTTT.

In DNA, the CDR3 is TGTGCCAGCACCAACCCACCCACTGCCCACTCTGGAAACACCATATATTTT. Encoded protein: CASTNPPTAHSGNTIYF. The genes are TRBV7-9 and TRBJ1-3, with D unclear. The ends were cut back, 7 bases at V and 0 bases at J, with 19 bases in the middle. This CDR3 comprises 17 residues. Germline V gives CDR1 SEHNR, CDR2 FQNEAQ (reference sequence). Looking up the rest from reference TRBV7-9 and TRBJ1-3 gives the full variable domain: DTGVSQNPRHKITKRGQNVTFRCDPISEHNRLYWYRQTLGQGPEFLTYFQNEAQLEKSRLLSDRFSAERPKGSFSTLEIQRTEQGDSAMYLCASTNPPTAHSGNTIYFGEGSWLTVV.

This clone has a handful of counts. The V gene is TRBV7-6, the J gene TRBJ2-7; perhaps TRBD2 as D (6 bases). Germline loops: CDR1 SGHVS, CDR2 FNYEAQ. Between the trimmed V and J ends, which lost 5 bases and 2 bases, there was a span of 19 bases. CDR3 length equals 16 residues. CDR3 protein: CASSIYRDSSTYEQYF. The CDR3 coding sequence is TGTGCCAGCAGCATATACCGGGACTCTAGTACCTACGAGCAGTACTTC. Complete variable domain (other parts from reference TRBV7-6 and TRBJ2-7): GAGVSQSPRYKVTKRGQDVALRCDPISGHVSLYWYRQALGQGPEFLTYFNYEAQQDKSGLPNDRFSAERPEGSISTLTIQRTEQRDSAMYRCASSIYRDSSTYEQYFGPGTRLTVT.

The chain uses TRBV4-1 and TRBJ1-2, with unresolved D. V dropped 0 bases and J dropped 0 bases, with 11 bases sitting between them. The CDR3 covers 16 residues. CDR1 MGHRA and CDR2 YSYEKL come from the germline V gene. CDR3 nucleotides: TGCGCCAGCAGCCAAGAATTCCCCAATCCTAACTATGGCTACACCTTC. This encodes CASSQEFPNPNYGYTF.

CDR3 nucleotide sequence: TGTGCCAGCAGTTACCGGGGGGGCGTAGATACGCAGTATTTT. Translation: CASSYRGGVDTQYF. The chain joins TRBV6-5 to TRBJ2-3; 8 nucleotides line up with TRBD2. This CDR3 region has 14 residues. V was pared by 2 bases and J by 5 bases, with 3 bases of the junction left unmatched. CDR1 and CDR2 (germline): MNHEY, SVGAGI.

The CDR3 DNA is TGTGCCAGCAGCCAAAACAGGATAGGGGATGAAAAACTGTTTTTT. It encodes CASSQNRIGDEKLFF. The V call is TRBV5-4, the J call TRBJ1-4; D is possibly TRBD1 (5 bases). This CDR3 contains 15 residues. Trimming left V 4 bases short and J 6 bases short, with 16 bases between. CDR1 SGHNT and CDR2 YYREEE come from the germline V gene (reference sequence).

This clone has only one observation. V and J are TRBV5-8 and TRBJ2-2; possible D gene TRBD1, 5 bases. With 4 bases removed from V and 4 bases from J, the gap between germline ends came to 20 bases. Germline V gene data show CDR1 as SGHTS and CDR2 as YDEGEE. The CDR3 totals 17 residues. The CDR3 DNA is TGTGCCAGCAGCATACGACAGTCGATGTCTTTCACCGGGGAGCTGTTTTTT. Its protein product is CASSIRQSMSFTGELFF.

This chain uses TRBV3-1 (or the pseudogene TRBV3-2) with TRBJ2-1; 9 nucleotides line up with TRBD1. The CDR3 has 15 amino acids. Germline loops: CDR1 LGHDT, CDR2 YNNKEL (reference sequence). V shed 5 bases, J shed 5 bases, and the junction held 7 bases outside the gene matches. This CDR3 is CASSRGQGNHNEQFF. In nucleotides, the CDR3 is TGTGCCAGCAGCAGGGGACAGGGTAACCACAATGAGCAGTTCTTC.

This clone was recorded a few times. The V call is TRBV5-8, the J call TRBJ2-1, with D hard to call. The CDR3 contains 14 residues. CDR1 and CDR2 (germline): SGHTS, YDEGEE. Trimming removed 0 bases at V and 5 bases at J, with 9 bases between. CDR3 region: CASSLELLNNEQFF. The CDR3 coding sequence is TGTGCCAGCAGCTTGGAGCTTCTCAACAATGAGCAGTTCTTC. Variable domain in full (rest from reference TRBV5-8 and TRBJ2-1): EAGVTQSPTHLIKTRGQQATLRCSPISGHTSVYWYQQALGLGLQFLLWYDEGEERNRGNFPPRFSGRQFPNYSSELNVNALELEDSALYLCASSLELLNNEQFFGPGTRLTVL.

The rearrangement links TRBV3-1 (or the pseudogene TRBV3-2) to TRBJ2-7; 9 nucleotides match TRBD1. This CDR3 is 16 amino acids long. Losses at the gene ends were 1 base for V and 5 bases for J; bases not matched to a gene: 9. Germline V gene lookup returns CDR1 LGHDT and CDR2 YNNKEL (reference sequence). The CDR3 is CASSQVQGAMRDEQYF. CDR3 DNA: TGTGCCAGCAGCCAAGTACAGGGGGCAATGAGGGACGAGCAGTACTTC.

The chain couples TRBV7-8 to TRBJ1-5, with a possible D match to TRBD1 (5 bases). CDR3 size: 17 residues. Trimming stripped 5 bases from V and 4 bases from J, with 21 bases between. The germline CDR1 and CDR2 sequences are SGHVS and FQNEAQ. CDR3 sequence reads: CASSPGGGGNPNQPQHF. The CDR3 coding sequence is TGTGCCAGCAGCCCCGGCGGGGGGGGGAACCCTAATCAGCCCCAGCATTTT.

The chain joins TRBV5-1 to TRBJ2-3, with 8 bases matching TRBD1. After removal of 6 bases from V and 2 bases from J, the junction contained 8 bases not matched to a gene. The CDR3 totals 15 residues. The germline V gene encodes CDR1 SGHRS and CDR2 YFSETQ. The CDR3, as DNA: TGCGCCAGCACGCCCGGGGACAGGACCACAGATACGCAGTATTTT. Protein: CASTPGDRTTDTQYF. Full variable domain (outside the CDR3, taken from reference TRBV5-1 and TRBJ2-3): KAGVTQTPRYLIKTRGQQVTLSCSPISGHRSVSWYQQTPGQGLQFLFEYFSETQRNKGNFPGRFSGRQFSNSRSEMNVSTLELGDSALYLCASTPGDRTTDTQYFGPGTRLTVL.

The chain couples TRBV19 to TRBJ1-2; D ambiguous. The V gene lost 1 base and the J gene lost 2 bases, with 8 bases spanning the gap. Germline V gene lookup returns CDR1 LNHDA and CDR2 SQIVND (reference sequence). CDR3 length equals 14 residues. The CDR3 loop reads CASSIGRINYGYTF. The CDR3 bases are TGTGCCAGTAGTATAGGCAGGATCAACTATGGCTACACCTTC.

The chain is built from TRBV6-2 or TRBV6-3 and TRBJ2-1; TRBD1 is a possible D gene (6 bases). CDR1 is MNHEY and CDR2 is SVGEGT in the germline V gene. Trimming left V 5 bases short and J 0 bases short, with 14 bases between. The CDR3 consists of 16 residues. The CDR3 sequence is CASSDRQAGSYNEQFF. CDR3 coding DNA: TGTGCCAGCAGTGACCGACAGGCAGGCTCCTACAATGAGCAGTTCTTC.

This clone was counted between two and nine times. This chain uses TRBV19 with TRBJ1-2, with D perhaps TRBD1 (5 bases). V dropped 1 base and J dropped 3 bases, with 15 bases sitting between them. Germline assignment: CDR1 LNHDA and CDR2 SQIVND (reference sequence). CDR3 length: 16 residues. CDR3 sequence: CASSIGSGIDDYGYTF. The CDR3 coding sequence is TGTGCCAGTAGTATAGGGTCAGGGATCGACGACTATGGCTACACCTTC.

The chain links TRBV12-3 or TRBV12-4 to TRBJ2-1; D is uncertain. V dropped 4 bases and J dropped 8 bases, with 12 bases sitting between them. The CDR3 runs 13 residues. CDR3 residues: CASSSTLNDEQFF. CDR3 bases: TGTGCCAGCAGTTCGACACTGAACGATGAGCAGTTCTTC.

The chain links TRBV6-2 or TRBV6-3 to TRBJ1-5, with D maybe TRBD1 (6 bases). Trimming took 5 bases from V and 1 from J, leaving 15 bases between them. The V gene's germline CDR1 is MNHEY and CDR2 SVGEGT. The CDR3 runs 16 residues. The CDR3: CASSILLDRSNQPQHF. DNA of the CDR3: TGTGCCAGCAGTATACTACTTGACAGGAGCAATCAGCCCCAGCATTTT.

V is TRBV5-6 and J is TRBJ1-4; TRBD1 is a possible D gene (6 bases). The CDR3 has 14 amino acids. Germline CDR1 and CDR2: SGHDT and YYEEEE. Trimming shortened V by 1 base and J by 8 bases, and 12 bases separated the two germline ends. The CDR3 sequence is CASSLRGQQEKLFF. CDR3 nucleotide sequence: TGTGCCAGCAGCTTGCGTGGACAGCAGGAAAAACTGTTTTTT.

The rearrangement links TRBV7-9 to TRBJ1-1; D gene unclear. The CDR3 loop spans 17 amino acids. Trimming pared 2 bases from V and 1 base from J, leaving 17 bases between. The germline CDR1 and CDR2 sequences are SEHNR and FQNEAQ (reference sequence). CDR3 DNA sequence: TGTGCCAGCAGCTTATTTCCTTTAGGGAGAGCGAACACTGAAGCTTTCTTT. Amino acids: CASSLFPLGRANTEAFF.

The CDR3 reads CASSSVAGGPNTGELFF. DNA for the CDR3: TGCGCCAGCAGCTCAGTAGCGGGGGGGCCGAACACCGGGGAGCTGTTTTTT. The genes are TRBV5-1 and TRBJ2-2; TRBD2 agrees at 11 bases. Looked up from germline, CDR1 is SGHRS and CDR2 is YFSETQ. The CDR3 length is 17 residues. The ends lost 3 bases at V and 0 bases at J; junction bases unmatched: 4.